Below are 20 T cell receptor beta chains sequenced from a single sample in a study of blood T cell repertoires in COVID-19. Produced via immunoSEQ multiplex PCR; TCRdb's table is partial and in-frame only. The data contain over 75,000 clones, approximately 80% of them singletons. Material for sequencing was peripheral blood. These receptors came from a human donor in a cohort sampled during active COVID-19.

In this sample, this clone turned up once. The chain employs TRBV28 and TRBJ1-2; 7 nucleotides match TRBD1. Germline CDR1 is MDHEN and CDR2 is SYDVKM. The CDR3 has 14 amino acids. The V and J ends lost 5 bases and 7 bases, in that order; junction bases with no gene match: 10. The CDR3: CASSLAHRGSGYTF. CDR3 nucleotide sequence: TGTGCCAGCAGTCTAGCTCACAGGGGATCTGGCTACACCTTC.

By sample fraction, this clone is medium-sized. V usage is TRBV18 and J usage is TRBJ2-1; perhaps TRBD2 as D (6 bases). CDR1 is KGHSH, CDR2 LQKENI, per germline. Trimming left V 3 bases short and J 10 bases short, with 13 bases between. The length of the CDR3 is 13 residues. CDR3 sequence (DNA): TGTGCCAGCTCACCGGGACTCCGTGAGGAGCAGTTCTTC. Amino acid sequence: CASSPGLREEQFF.

This clone came up a few times. The chain joins TRBV28 to TRBJ1-3; 9 bases agree with TRBD1. The CDR3 consists of 17 residues. Germline V lookup: CDR1 MDHEN, CDR2 SYDVKM. V shed 7 bases, J shed 0 bases, and the junction held 10 bases outside the gene matches. This CDR3 reads CASTSTGGDSSGNTIYF. The CDR3 nucleotides read TGTGCCAGCACCTCGACAGGGGGTGATAGCTCTGGAAACACCATATATTTT.

This clone was observed a few times. The gene calls are TRBV10-1 and TRBJ2-1, with D perhaps matching TRBD2 (6 bases). Germline values: CDR1 WNHNN, CDR2 SYGVQD (reference sequence). The CDR3 spans 20 residues. V shed 2 bases and J shed 5 bases, with 28 bases lying between them. CDR3 DNA: TGCGCCAGCAGTGAGAGGTCGGAGGGGCGTCTAGCGATACTTAACAATGAGCAGTTCTTC. Protein sequence: CASSERSEGRLAILNNEQFF.

The V gene is TRBV28, the J gene TRBJ2-5; 11 nucleotides align to TRBD2. The CDR3 consists of 15 residues. J lost 5 bases, V lost 2 bases, and 4 bases had no gene match. Germline-derived CDR1 and CDR2 are MDHEN and SYDVKM. The CDR3 region has the DNA TGTGCCAGCAGTTTAATAGCGGGGGGGCCTGAGACCCAGTACTTC. Protein product: CASSLIAGGPETQYF.

This clone was observed once. V gene TRBV5-5 combines with J gene TRBJ2-5; TRBD2 agrees at 11 bases. V shed 4 bases and J 4 bases; nucleotides not matched to a gene: 6. This CDR3 region has 15 residues. CDR1 is SGHKS, CDR2 YYEKEE, per germline (reference sequence). The CDR3 sequence: CASSVAGGPGETQYF. CDR3 coding DNA: TGTGCCAGCAGCGTAGCGGGGGGGCCTGGAGAGACCCAGTACTTC.

With respect to this clone: The junction and the germline gene differ at one end; a read error may be behind it. The CDR3: CASSTGTSGVSWAF. CDR3 bases: TGTGCCAGTAGTACCGGGACTAGCGGGGTCTCCTGGGCTTTT. This chain links TRBV19 with TRBJ2-3, with 13 bases matching TRBD2. The germline gives CDR1 LNHDA, CDR2 SQIVND (reference sequence). The CDR3 spans 14 residues.

This sequence joins TRBV14 and TRBJ2-2; the match to TRBD2 covers 10 bases. There are 16 residues in the CDR3. CDR1 is SGHDN, CDR2 FVKESK, per germline. Trimming at V came to 4 bases and at J to 3 bases, leaving 5 bases not matched to a gene. CDR3 protein: CASSPLSGRDTGELFF. The CDR3, as DNA: TGTGCCAGCAGCCCCCTAAGCGGGAGGGACACCGGGGAGCTGTTTTTT.

The chain couples TRBV7-9 to TRBJ2-7; the D is unclear. Germline CDR1 reads SEHNR; CDR2 reads FQNEAQ (reference sequence). This CDR3 region has 11 residues. V lost 4 bases, J lost 4 bases, and 5 bases lay in between. The CDR3 sequence is CASSSNYEQYF. The CDR3 DNA reads TGTGCCAGCAGCTCCAATTACGAGCAGTACTTC. The entire variable domain, with the rest obtained from reference TRBV7-9 and TRBJ2-7, is as follows: DTGVSQNPRHKITKRGQNVTFRCDPISEHNRLYWYRQTLGQGPEFLTYFQNEAQLEKSRLLSDRFSAERPKGSFSTLEIQRTEQGDSAMYLCASSSNYEQYFGPGTRLTVT.

The V and J genes are TRBV2 and TRBJ2-3, with TRBD2 as a possible D gene (6 bases). Between the trimmed V and J ends, which lost 5 bases and 1 base, there was a span of 22 bases. CDR1 is SNHLY and CDR2 is FYNNEI in the germline V gene. The CDR3 spans 18 residues. In nucleotides, the CDR3 is TGTGCCAGCAGTAAAAGGGGCGGGGAGGCTCTACGCACAGATACGCAGTATTTT. It is translated as CASSKRGGEALRTDTQYF.

The chain couples TRBV2 to TRBJ1-2; 7 bases match TRBD1. Germline V CDR1 and CDR2: SNHLY, FYNNEI. Trimming took 4 bases from V and 1 from J; bases not matched to a gene: 6. The CDR3 spans 15 residues. The CDR3 spells CASSATGVLNYGYTF. CDR3 in DNA: TGTGCCAGCAGTGCTACAGGGGTCCTTAACTATGGCTACACCTTC.

The rearrangement uses TRBV19 and TRBJ1-1; TRBD1 agrees at 8 bases. V gave up 4 bases and J gave up 3 bases; unmatched junction bases: 10. Germline lookup yields CDR1 LNHDA and CDR2 SQIVND (reference sequence). This CDR3 has 16 amino acids. The CDR3 DNA follows: TGTGCCAGTAGTACCTGGACAGGGTTAATGGACACTGAAGCTTTCTTT. Residues: CASSTWTGLMDTEAFF. The full variable domain, in which reference TRBV19 and TRBJ1-1 provide the parts outside the CDR3, is DGGITQSPKYLFRKEGQNVTLSCEQNLNHDAMYWYRQDPGQGLRLIYYSQIVNDFQKGDIAEGYSVSREKKESFPLTVTSAQKNPTAFYLCASSTWTGLMDTEAFFGQGTRLTVV.

This chain joins TRBV28 and TRBJ1-2; D gene ambiguous. CDR1 is MDHEN, CDR2 SYDVKM, per germline. The length of the CDR3 is 13 residues. V lost 7 bases and J 5 bases, leaving 14 bases between the germline ends. The CDR3 coding sequence is TGTGCCAGCAATTCGGGAGGGCGGTATGGCTACACCTTC. Its protein product is CASNSGGRYGYTF.

This chain connects TRBV29-1 to TRBJ1-2; TRBD1 might be the D (6 bases). The CDR3 sequence is 13 residues long. The V end was cut by 7 bases, the J end by 5 bases, with 17 bases between. From germline, CDR1 is SQVTM and CDR2 ANQGSEA. Here the CDR3 reads CSANLEDSYGYTF. The CDR3 coding sequence is TGCAGCGCTAACTTGGAGGACAGTTATGGCTACACCTTC. Variable domain in full (rest from reference TRBV29-1 and TRBJ1-2): SAVISQKPSRDICQRGTSLTIQCQVDSQVTMMFWYRQQPGQSLTLIATANQGSEATYESGFVIDKFPISRPNLTFSTLTVSNMSPEDSSIYLCSANLEDSYGYTFGSGTRLTVV.

In this sample, this clone turned up a few times. The chain employs TRBV20-1 and TRBJ1-2; TRBD1 agrees at 7 bases. The CDR3 covers 14 residues. With 3 bases clipped from V and 8 bases from J, the junction kept 12 bases outside the gene matches. Germline CDR1 and CDR2: DFQATT and SNEGSKA (reference sequence). The CDR3 coding sequence is TGCAGTGCTAGTACGGCAGGGGGGACTTGGGGCTACACCTTC. It yields the protein CSASTAGGTWGYTF.

The chain couples TRBV5-1 to TRBJ2-2, with 8 bases that match TRBD1. Losses at the gene ends were 0 bases for V and 4 bases for J; bases not matched to a gene: 5. The CDR3 has 16 amino acids. Germline V gives CDR1 SGHRS, CDR2 YFSETQ. The CDR3 DNA reads TGCGCCAGCAGCTTGGGCAGGGGGCGAGGCACCGGGGAGCTGTTTTTT. Translating it yields CASSLGRGRGTGELFF.

J is TRBJ2-7 and V is TRBV5-1; 10 nucleotides align to TRBD2. This CDR3 has 15 residues. V shed 3 bases and J 4 bases; nucleotides not matched to a gene: 7. The germline gives CDR1 SGHRS, CDR2 YFSETQ. The CDR3 region is CASSYPGTSVYEQYF. The CDR3 DNA reads as TGCGCCAGCAGCTACCCCGGGACTAGCGTTTACGAGCAGTACTTC.

The chain joins TRBV18 to TRBJ2-2; 8 bases fit TRBD1. V was clipped by 3 bases and J by 5 bases; unmatched bases: 8. Germline CDR1 and CDR2: KGHSH and LQKENI. There are 16 residues in the CDR3. CDR3 sequence reads: CASSPPDRAPTGELFF. CDR3 DNA sequence: TGTGCCAGCTCACCGCCGGACAGGGCGCCAACCGGGGAGCTGTTTTTT.

This clone turned up a few times. The rearrangement links TRBV29-1 to TRBJ1-2, with 7 bases identical to TRBD1. J was trimmed by 6 bases and V by 6 bases; bases with no gene match: 4. This CDR3 is 11 amino acids long. Germline V lookup: CDR1 SQVTM, CDR2 ANQGSEA. The CDR3 reads CSVMTGNGYTF. CDR3 DNA sequence: TGCAGCGTCATGACAGGGAATGGCTACACCTTC.

This chain uses TRBV7-8 with TRBJ2-2, with 7 bases identical to TRBD1. The V gene's germline CDR1 is SGHVS and CDR2 FQNEAQ. V shed 5 bases and J 0 bases; nucleotides not matched to a gene: 6. There are 16 residues in the CDR3. The CDR3: CASSRTGTANTGELFF. The DNA of the CDR3 is TGTGCCAGCAGCCGAACCGGGACAGCGAACACCGGGGAGCTGTTTTTT.